This T cell receptor (beta chain) originates from a study of cytomegalovirus exposure and HLA in healthy donors. Study overall: In an earlier analysis, around 100 million unique TCR beta sequences were found from approximately 170 million T cells.

This CDR3 region has 14 residues. Germline CDR1 is SEHNR and CDR2 is FQNEAQ (reference sequence). V dropped 8 bases and J dropped 2 bases, with 12 bases sitting between them. Study observations and caveats: In a later analysis, donors in an Asian-associated ancestry cluster reportedly had fewer N-insertions in productive TCRs than the cohort mean. Sequencing probably produced one cluster of sequence variants that were highly shared.

Notes on this clone: Its target is not known.

PCR employed 60 Vbeta and 13 Jbeta primers. In the original analysis: Unique TCR beta chains numbered approximately 80 million in a later analysis, with around 10 million shared. Libraries were prepared by immunoSEQ multiplex PCR; TCRdb keeps only in-frame clonotypes and omits some of them. V, J and clone size were drawn from that table, and D and trimming were deduced from the DNA. The sample has a few hundred thousand clones, over 75% seen once; the top ten hold more than 8.5%. V gene TRBV7-9 combines with J gene TRBJ2-2; D is possibly TRBD2 (7 bases). The TCR originated in a woman aged 50 to 60 in good health and CMV-seropositive. The sequencing input was PBMCs. The CDR3 DNA reads TGTGCCAGCGGAGGGGGGGCCAACACCGGGGAGCTGTTTTTT. Residues: CASGGGANTGELFF.